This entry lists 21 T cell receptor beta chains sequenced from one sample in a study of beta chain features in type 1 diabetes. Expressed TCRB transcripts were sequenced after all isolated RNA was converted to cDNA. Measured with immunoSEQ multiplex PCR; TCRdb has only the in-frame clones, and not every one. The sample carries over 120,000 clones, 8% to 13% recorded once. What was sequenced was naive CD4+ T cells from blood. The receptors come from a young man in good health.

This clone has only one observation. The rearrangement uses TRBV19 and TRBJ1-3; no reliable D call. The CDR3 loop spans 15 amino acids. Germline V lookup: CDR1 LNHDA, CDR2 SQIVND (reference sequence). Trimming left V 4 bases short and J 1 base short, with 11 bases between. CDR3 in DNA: TGTGCCAGTAGTAGACTACAGACGTCTGGAAACACCATATATTTT. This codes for CASSRLQTSGNTIYF.

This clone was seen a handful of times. The CDR3 loop reads CASSSGGGSYNEQFF. In DNA form, the CDR3 reads TGTGCCAGCAGCTCGGGGGGGGGTTCCTACAATGAGCAGTTCTTC. The chain combines TRBV7-3 with TRBJ2-1; the match to TRBD2 covers 8 bases. V was pared by 4 bases and J by 1 base, with 3 bases of the junction left unmatched. The CDR3 length is 15 residues. Germline loops: CDR1 SGHTA, CDR2 FQGTGA.

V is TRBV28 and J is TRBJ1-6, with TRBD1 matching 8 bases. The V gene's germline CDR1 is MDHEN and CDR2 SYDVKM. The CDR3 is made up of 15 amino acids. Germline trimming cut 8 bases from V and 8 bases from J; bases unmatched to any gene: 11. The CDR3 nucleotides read TGTGCCAGCCGATTCTCCGGGACAGGAGATTCACCCCTCCACTTT. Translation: CASRFSGTGDSPLHF.

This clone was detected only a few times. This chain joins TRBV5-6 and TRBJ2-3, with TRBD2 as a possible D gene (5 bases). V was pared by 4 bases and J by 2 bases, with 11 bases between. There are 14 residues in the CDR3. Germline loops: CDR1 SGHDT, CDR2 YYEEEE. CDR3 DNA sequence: TGTGCCAGCAGCGTATGGAGGTCCACAGATACGCAGTATTTT. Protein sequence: CASSVWRSTDTQYF.

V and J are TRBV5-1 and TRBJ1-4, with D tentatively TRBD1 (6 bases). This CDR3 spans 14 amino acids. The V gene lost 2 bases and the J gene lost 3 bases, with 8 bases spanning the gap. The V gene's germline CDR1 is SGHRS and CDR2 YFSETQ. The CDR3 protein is CASSLRQANEKLFF. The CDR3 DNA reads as TGCGCCAGCAGCTTACGACAGGCTAATGAAAAACTGTTTTTT.

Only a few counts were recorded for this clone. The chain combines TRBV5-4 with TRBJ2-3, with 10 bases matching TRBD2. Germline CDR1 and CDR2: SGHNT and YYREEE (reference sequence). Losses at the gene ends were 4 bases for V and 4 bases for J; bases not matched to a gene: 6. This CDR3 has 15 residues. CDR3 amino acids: CASSPGTSESDTQYF. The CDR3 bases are TGTGCCAGCAGCCCCGGGACTAGCGAGTCAGATACGCAGTATTTT.

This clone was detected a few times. The CDR3 nucleotides read TGTGCCAGCAAATCGAGACTAGCGGGGGGGTGGAATGAGCAGTTCTTC. Protein: CASKSRLAGGWNEQFF. The chain has TRBV2 and TRBJ2-1; 14 nucleotides match TRBD2. With 7 bases clipped from V and 7 bases from J, the junction kept 9 bases outside the gene matches. Germline values: CDR1 SNHLY, CDR2 FYNNEI. The CDR3 runs 16 residues.

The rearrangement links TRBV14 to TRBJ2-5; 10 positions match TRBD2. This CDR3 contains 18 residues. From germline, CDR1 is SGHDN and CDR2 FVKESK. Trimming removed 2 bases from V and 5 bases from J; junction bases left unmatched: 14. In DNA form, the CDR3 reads TGTGCCAGCAGCCAAACGCGGGCTAGCGGGGGCCGAGGGGAGACCCAGTACTTC. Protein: CASSQTRASGGRGETQYF.

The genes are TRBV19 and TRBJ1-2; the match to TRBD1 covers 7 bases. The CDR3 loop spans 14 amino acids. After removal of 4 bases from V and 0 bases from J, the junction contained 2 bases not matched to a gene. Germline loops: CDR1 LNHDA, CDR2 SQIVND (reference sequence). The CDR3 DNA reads TGTGCCAGTAGTAGGGGACAGACTAACTATGGCTACACCTTC. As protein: CASSRGQTNYGYTF.

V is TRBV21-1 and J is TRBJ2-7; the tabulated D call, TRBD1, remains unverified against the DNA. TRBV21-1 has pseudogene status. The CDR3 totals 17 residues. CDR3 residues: CARGLGVLGQGSYEQYF. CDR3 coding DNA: TGTGCCAGAGGACTGGGGGTTCTGGGACAGGGGTCCTACGAGCAGTACTTC.

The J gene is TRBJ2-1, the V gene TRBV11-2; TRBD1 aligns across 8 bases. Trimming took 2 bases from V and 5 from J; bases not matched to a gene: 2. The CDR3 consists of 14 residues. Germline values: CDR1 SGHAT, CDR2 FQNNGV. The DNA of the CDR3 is TGTGCCAGCAGCTTAAGGGACAGGCACAATGAGCAGTTCTTC. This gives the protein CASSLRDRHNEQFF.

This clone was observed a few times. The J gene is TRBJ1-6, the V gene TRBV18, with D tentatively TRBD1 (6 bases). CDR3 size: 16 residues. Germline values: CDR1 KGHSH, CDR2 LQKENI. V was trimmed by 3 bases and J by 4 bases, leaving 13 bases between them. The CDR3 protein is CASSPQTGAYNSPLHF. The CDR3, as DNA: TGTGCCAGCTCACCTCAGACAGGCGCTTATAATTCACCCCTCCACTTT.

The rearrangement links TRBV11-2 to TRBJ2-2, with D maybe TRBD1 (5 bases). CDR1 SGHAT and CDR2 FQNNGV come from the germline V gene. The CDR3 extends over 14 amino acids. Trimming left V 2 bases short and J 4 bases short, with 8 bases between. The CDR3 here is CASSLSGSTGELFF. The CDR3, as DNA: TGTGCCAGCAGCTTATCAGGGTCCACCGGGGAGCTGTTTTTT.

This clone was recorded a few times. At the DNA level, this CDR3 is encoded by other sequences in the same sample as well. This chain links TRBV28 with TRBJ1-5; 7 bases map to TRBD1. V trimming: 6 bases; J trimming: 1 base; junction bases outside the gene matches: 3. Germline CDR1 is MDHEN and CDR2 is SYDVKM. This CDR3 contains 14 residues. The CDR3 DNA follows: TGTGCCAGCAGCCCAGGGGGGAGCAATCAGCCCCAGCATTTT. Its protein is CASSPGGSNQPQHF.

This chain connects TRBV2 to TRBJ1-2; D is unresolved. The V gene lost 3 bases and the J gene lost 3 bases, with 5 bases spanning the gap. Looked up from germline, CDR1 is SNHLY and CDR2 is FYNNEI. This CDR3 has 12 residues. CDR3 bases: TGTGCCAGCAGTGAGAGGGACTATGGCTACACCTTC. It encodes CASSERDYGYTF.

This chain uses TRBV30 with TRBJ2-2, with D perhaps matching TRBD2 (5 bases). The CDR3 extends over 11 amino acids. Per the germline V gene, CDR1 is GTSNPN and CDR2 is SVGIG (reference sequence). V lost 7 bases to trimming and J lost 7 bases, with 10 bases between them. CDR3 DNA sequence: TGTGCCTTTCTAGCAGTCGGGGAGCTGTTTTTT. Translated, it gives CAFLAVGELFF.

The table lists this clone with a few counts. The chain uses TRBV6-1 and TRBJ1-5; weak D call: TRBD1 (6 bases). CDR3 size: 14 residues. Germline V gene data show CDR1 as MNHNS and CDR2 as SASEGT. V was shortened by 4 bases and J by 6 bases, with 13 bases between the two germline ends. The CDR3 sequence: CASSGQGSGQPQHF. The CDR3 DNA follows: TGTGCCAGCAGTGGGCAGGGGAGCGGTCAGCCCCAGCATTTT.

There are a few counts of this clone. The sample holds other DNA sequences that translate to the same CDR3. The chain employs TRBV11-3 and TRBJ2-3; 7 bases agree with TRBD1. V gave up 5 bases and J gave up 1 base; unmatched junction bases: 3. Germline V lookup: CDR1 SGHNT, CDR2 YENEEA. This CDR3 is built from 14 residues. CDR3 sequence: CASSPGQGTDTQYF. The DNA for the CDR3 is TGTGCCAGCAGCCCCGGACAGGGCACAGATACGCAGTATTTT. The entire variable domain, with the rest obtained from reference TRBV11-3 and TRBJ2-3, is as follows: EAGVVQSPRYKIIEKKQPVAFWCNPISGHNTLYWYLQNLGQGPELLIRYENEEAVDDSQLPKDRFSAERLKGVDSTLKIQPAELGDSAVYLCASSPGQGTDTQYFGPGTRLTVL.

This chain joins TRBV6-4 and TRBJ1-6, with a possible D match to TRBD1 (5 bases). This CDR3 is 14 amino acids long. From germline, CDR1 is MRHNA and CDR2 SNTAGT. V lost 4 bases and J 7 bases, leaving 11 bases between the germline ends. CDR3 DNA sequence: TGTGCCAGCAGTGCGGGGGACCGAAATTCACCCCTCCACTTT. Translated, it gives CASSAGDRNSPLHF.

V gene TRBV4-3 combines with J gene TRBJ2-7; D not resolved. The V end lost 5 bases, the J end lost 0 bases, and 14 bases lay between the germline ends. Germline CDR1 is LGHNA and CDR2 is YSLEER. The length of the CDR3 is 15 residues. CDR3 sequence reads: CASSSRADFSYEQYF. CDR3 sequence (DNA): TGCGCCAGCAGCTCACGAGCAGACTTCTCCTACGAGCAGTACTTC.

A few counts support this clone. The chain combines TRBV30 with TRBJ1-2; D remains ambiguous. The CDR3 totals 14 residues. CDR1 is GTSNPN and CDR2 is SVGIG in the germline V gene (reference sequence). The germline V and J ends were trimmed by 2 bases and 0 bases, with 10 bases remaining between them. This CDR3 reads CAWSRAESNYGYTF. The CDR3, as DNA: TGTGCCTGGAGTCGAGCGGAATCTAACTATGGCTACACCTTC.